The 3 T cell receptor beta chains below come from one sample, sequenced in a study of T-cell reconstitution after alpha-beta-depleted transplantation in children. Unique molecular identifiers were used to barcode this TCRbeta library. From the PCR reads, TCRdb called clonotypes with MiXCR, one entry per CDR3 protein. Altogether about 640,000 distinct CDR3 sequences are present, about 15% being singletons, with the ten largest covering approximately 1%. The sample here was PBMCs from the stem cell graft donor, taken from the stem cell graft. Receptors were obtained from a human donor who donated a stem cell graft to a child with acute myeloid leukemia.

V and J are TRBV5-1 and TRBJ2-5; D not resolved. Germline V gives CDR1 SGHRS, CDR2 YFSETQ. Trimming took off 2 bases at V and 5 bases at J, with 16 bases between the two ends. The CDR3 totals 15 residues. The CDR3 here is CASSFISSSLETQYF. CDR3 nucleotide sequence: TGCGCCAGCAGCTTTATTTCATCTTCTCTGGAGACCCAGTACTTC.

This clonotype was picked up many times. The rearrangement joins TRBV6-6 to TRBJ2-1; 9 bases map to TRBD1. The V segment lost 7 bases and the J segment 8 bases; nucleotides outside the gene matches: 15. Germline V CDR1 and CDR2: MNHNY, SVGAGI (reference sequence). The CDR3 contains 16 residues. CDR3 nucleotides: TGTGCCAGCAACCCCTGGACAGGGGCCGTAGGGGATGAGCAGTTCTTC. Amino acid sequence: CASNPWTGAVGDEQFF.

This clonotype appeared many times. The chain combines TRBV12-3 or TRBV12-4 with TRBJ2-5; 12 nucleotides match TRBD2. Losses at the gene ends were 1 base for V and 3 bases for J; bases not matched to a gene: 3. This CDR3 region has 16 residues. CDR3 DNA: TGTGCCAGCAGTTTAGAATGGACTAGCGGGGAAGAGACCCAGTACTTC. Its translation is CASSLEWTSGEETQYF.